The clone carrying this T cell receptor beta chain turned up a few times. Its cognate antigen is unknown. The entry originates in a study of T cells after yellow fever vaccination. Study context: The authors prepared low-cell-number fractions using SMART-Seq v4 Ultra Low Input.

General study results and limits: Clonotypes found in both CD4 and CD8 compartments made up a small share. Reappearance after the booster was seen for most primary-vaccination clones, at around 95% CD4 and less than 90% CD8.

Via MiXCR, TCRdb re-called the 5' RACE reads, giving one row per CDR3 protein. This sample has 300,000 to 400,000 distinct CDR3 sequences, with about 8.7% found just once. This CDR3 spans 13 amino acids. Trimming left V 4 bases short and J 8 bases short, with 12 bases between. Germline V lookup: CDR1 KGHSH, CDR2 LQKENI. The receptor comes from a man aged 18 to 29 who received the YFV17D yellow fever vaccine. The material was PBMCs, obtained on the day of the first yellow fever vaccination. The J gene is TRBJ1-5, the V gene TRBV18; TRBD1 might be the D (6 bases). CDR3 DNA: TGTGCCAGCTCACAAAGGGGGGCAGAGCCCCAGCATTTT. Translating gives CASSQRGAEPQHF.